Included here is one T cell receptor (beta chain) sequence, with context. Antigen: not known. Healthy bone marrow donors supplied every sample. The PCR made use of 60 Vbeta and 13 Jbeta primers. The data were produced by immunoSEQ multiplex PCR, yet TCRdb's version contains in-frame clones alone and is incomplete. The table lists a few hundred thousand clones, about 70% of them singletons. The sample comes from a study of cytomegalovirus exposure and HLA in healthy donors. Whole-study findings and limits: Association of fewer than 20,000 TCR beta sequences with HLA alleles was found at 0.05 false discovery rate in a later analysis. Some V segments, TRBV6-2 and TRBV6-3 among them, were indistinguishable and were therefore excluded.

The CDR3 contains 16 residues. CDR1 MNHEY and CDR2 SVGAGI come from the germline V gene. The J segment lost 3 bases and the V segment lost 0 bases, leaving 7 bases of the junction unmatched. Sequencing input: PBMCs. The sequence came from a young woman in good health and CMV-seronegative. The rearrangement joins TRBV6-5 to TRBJ1-2, with 7 bases identical to TRBD1. CDR3 sequence: CASSYSLQGMYYGYTF. The CDR3 nucleotides are TGTGCCAGCAGTTACTCCCTACAGGGGATGTACTATGGCTACACCTTC.